This record covers a single TCR beta chain. Germline CDR1 and CDR2: SGHRS and YFSETQ. Trimming left V 2 bases short and J 1 base short, with 9 bases between. This CDR3 comprises 14 residues. The data derive from a study of blood T cell repertoires in COVID-19. Study-level background: The cDNA or gDNA used as material had been derived from T cells, B-cell-depleted T cells, or PBMCs.

This table comes from immunoSEQ multiplex PCR, and its TCRdb copy is limited to in-frame clones, with some not included. Counted here are some 110,000 clones, about two thirds occurring once; the ten biggest clones make up roughly 0.9%. This chain joins TRBV5-1 and TRBJ1-1, with D possibly TRBD1 on 5 matching bases. Sequenced input: peripheral blood. The receptor comes from a human donor with acute or convalescent COVID-19. The donor label of this sample is uncertain. CDR3 in amino acids: CASSFGGGNTEAFF. CDR3 DNA: TGCGCCAGCAGCTTCGGGGGAGGGAACACTGAAGCTTTCTTT. The full variable domain, in which reference TRBV5-1 and TRBJ1-1 provide the parts outside the CDR3, is KAGVTQTPRYLIKTRGQQVTLSCSPISGHRSVSWYQQTPGQGLQFLFEYFSETQRNKGNFPGRFSGRQFSNSRSEMNVSTLELGDSALYLCASSFGGGNTEAFFGQGTRLTVV.